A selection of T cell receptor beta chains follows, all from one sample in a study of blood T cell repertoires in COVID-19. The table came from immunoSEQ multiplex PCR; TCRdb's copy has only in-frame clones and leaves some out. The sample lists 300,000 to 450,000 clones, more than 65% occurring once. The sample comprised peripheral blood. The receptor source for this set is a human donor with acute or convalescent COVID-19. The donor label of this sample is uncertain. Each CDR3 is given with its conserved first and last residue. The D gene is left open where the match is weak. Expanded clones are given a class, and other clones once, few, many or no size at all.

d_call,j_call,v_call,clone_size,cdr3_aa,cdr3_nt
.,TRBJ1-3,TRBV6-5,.,CASIGTLSSGNTIYF,TGTGCCAGCATTGGGACACTGAGCTCTGGAAACACCATATATTTT
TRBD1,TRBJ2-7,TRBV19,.,CASSTQGASSYEQYF,TGTGCCAGTAGTACACAGGGGGCGTCATCCTACGAGCAGTACTTC
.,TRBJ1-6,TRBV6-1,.,CASSEPERGAGSPLHF,TGTGCCAGCAGTGAGCCCGAACGGGGGGCAGGGTCACCCCTCCACTTT
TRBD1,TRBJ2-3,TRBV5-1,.,CASSPRTGLQRTQYF,TGCGCCAGCAGCCCTAGGACAGGGCTTCAACGTACGCAGTATTTT
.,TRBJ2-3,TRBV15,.,CATSLGLASTDTQYF,TGTGCCACCAGCCTCGGGCTAGCGAGCACAGATACGCAGTATTTT
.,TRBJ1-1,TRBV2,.,CASHGQFTEAFF,TGTGCCAGCCACGGACAGTTCACTGAAGCTTTCTTT
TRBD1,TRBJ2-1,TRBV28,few,CASRGDRVLSNEQFF,TGTGCCAGCAGGGGGGACAGGGTTCTTTCCAATGAGCAGTTCTTC
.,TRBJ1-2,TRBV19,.,CASSILGGRMRGYTF,TGTGCCAGTAGTATCCTGGGTGGGAGGATGCGTGGCTACACCTTC
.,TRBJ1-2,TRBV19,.,CADPPDSYNYGYTF,TGTGCCGACCCCCCGGACAGTTATAACTATGGCTACACCTTC
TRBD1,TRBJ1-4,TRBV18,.,CASSPGQGNEKLFF,TGTGCCAGCTCACCGGGACAGGGTAATGAAAAACTGTTTTTT
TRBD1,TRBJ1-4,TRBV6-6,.,CASSRDRGRGRANEKLFF,TGTGCCAGCAGTCGGGACAGGGGGCGAGGTCGGGCTAATGAAAAACTGTTTTTT
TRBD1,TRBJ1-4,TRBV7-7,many,CASSFRSGVDRGDEKLFF,TGTGCCAGCAGCTTCAGGAGCGGAGTGGACAGGGGGGATGAAAAACTGTTTTTT
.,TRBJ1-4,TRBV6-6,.,CASSYSSVSNEKLFF,TGTGCCAGCAGTTACTCGTCAGTCTCTAATGAAAAACTGTTTTTT
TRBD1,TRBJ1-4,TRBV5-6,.,CASSWQGEEEKLFF,TGTGCCAGCAGCTGGCAGGGGGAAGAGGAAAAACTGTTTTTT
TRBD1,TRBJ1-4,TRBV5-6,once,CASSFRTGNEKLFF,TGTGCCAGCAGCTTTCGGACAGGGAATGAAAAACTGTTTTTT
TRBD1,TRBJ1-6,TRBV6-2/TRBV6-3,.,CASSYGGQGSSPLHF,TGTGCCAGCAGTTACGGGGGACAGGGGAGTTCACCCCTCCACTTT
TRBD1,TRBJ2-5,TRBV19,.,CASSTPGTGGGETQYF,TGTGCCAGTAGTACACCCGGGACAGGGGGCGGAGAGACCCAGTACTTC
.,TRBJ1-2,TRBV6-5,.,CASTLDNSNYGYTF,TGTGCCAGCACCTTGGACAATTCTAACTATGGCTACACCTTC
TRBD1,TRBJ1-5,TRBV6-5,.,CASSRDRGGNQPQHF,TGTGCCAGCAGTCGCGACAGGGGTGGAAATCAGCCCCAGCATTTT
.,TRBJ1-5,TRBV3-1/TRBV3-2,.,CASSQGEASNQPQHF,TGTGCCAGCAGCCAGGGAGAGGCTAGCAATCAGCCCCAGCATTTT
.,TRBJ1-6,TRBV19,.,CASTGSVNSPLHF,TGTGCCAGTACTGGCAGCGTCAATTCACCCCTCCACTTT
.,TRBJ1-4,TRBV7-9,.,CASSTINEKLFF,TGTGCCAGCAGCACTATAAATGAAAAACTGTTTTTT
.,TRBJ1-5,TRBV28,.,CASSGGGGRGSNQPQHF,TGTGCCAGCAGTGGGGGGGGTGGCAGGGGTAGCAATCAGCCCCAGCATTTT
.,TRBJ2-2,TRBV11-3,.,CASSLETGAGELFF,TGTGCCAGCAGCTTAGAGACGGGGGCCGGGGAGCTGTTTTTT
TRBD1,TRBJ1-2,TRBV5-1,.,CASSLERADRNRRYTF,TGCGCCAGCAGCTTGGAGCGTGCGGACAGGAATCGGCGCTACACCTTC
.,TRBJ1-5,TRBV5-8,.,CASSLEDRGQPQHF,TGTGCCAGCAGCTTGGAAGATCGGGGGCAGCCCCAGCATTTT
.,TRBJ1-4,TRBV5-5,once,CASSLAGLGARATNEKLFF,TGTGCCAGCAGCTTGGCGGGTCTGGGGGCGCGGGCAACTAATGAAAAACTGTTTTTT
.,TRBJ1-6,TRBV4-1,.,CASSQEGGGISPLHF,TGCGCCAGCAGCCAAGAGGGGGGTGGTATTTCACCCCTCCACTTT
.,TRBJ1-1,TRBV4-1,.,CASSHGHGDTEAFF,TGCGCCAGCAGCCATGGACATGGCGACACTGAAGCTTTCTTT
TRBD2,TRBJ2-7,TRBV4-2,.,CASSQDPGLATLEQYF,TGTGCCAGCAGCCAAGATCCGGGACTAGCGACGCTCGAGCAGTACTTC
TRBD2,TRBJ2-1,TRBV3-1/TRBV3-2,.,CASSQLFRSGRVNEQFF,TGTGCCAGCAGCCAATTGTTCAGGAGCGGGAGGGTCAATGAGCAGTTCTTC
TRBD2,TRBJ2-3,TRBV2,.,CASRSSGGASDTQYF,TGTGCCAGCAGGTCTAGCGGGGGGGCATCAGATACGCAGTATTTT
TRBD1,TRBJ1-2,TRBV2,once,CASSEKPRGNYGYTF,TGTGCCAGCAGTGAAAAGCCCAGGGGGAACTATGGCTACACCTTC
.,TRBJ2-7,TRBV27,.,CASSLAPQGPYEQYF,TGTGCCAGCAGTTTAGCCCCACAGGGTCCCTACGAGCAGTACTTC
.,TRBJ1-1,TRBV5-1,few,CASSLDGLTRNTEAFF,TGCGCCAGCAGCTTGGACGGACTGACAAGGAACACTGAAGCTTTCTTT
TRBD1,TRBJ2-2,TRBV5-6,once,CASSFLTGWGGELFF,TGTGCCAGCAGCTTCCTGACAGGGTGGGGCGGGGAGCTGTTTTTT
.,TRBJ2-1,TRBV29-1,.,CSGRGHNEQFF,TGCAGCGGGAGGGGTCATAATGAGCAGTTCTTC
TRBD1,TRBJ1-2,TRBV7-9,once,CASSWSHYRGQDGYTF,TGTGCCAGCAGCTGGAGCCACTACAGGGGACAGGATGGCTACACCTTC
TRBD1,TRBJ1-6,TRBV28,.,CASSSYRDSNSPLHF,TGTGCCAGCAGTTCCTACCGGGACAGTAATTCACCCCTCCACTTT
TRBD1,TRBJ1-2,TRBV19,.,CASTQSGGEDGYTF,TGTGCCAGTACCCAATCAGGGGGTGAGGATGGCTACACCTTC
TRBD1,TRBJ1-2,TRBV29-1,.,CSVAGGGGYGYTF,TGCAGCGTTGCAGGGGGCGGCGGCTATGGCTACACCTTC
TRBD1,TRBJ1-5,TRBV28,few,CASSLPGQGHRPQHF,TGTGCCAGCAGTTTACCGGGACAGGGGCATCGGCCCCAGCATTTT